Shown below are 15 T cell receptor beta chains from a single sample sequenced in a study of blood T cell repertoires in COVID-19. Profiled with immunoSEQ multiplex PCR; TCRdb holds only in-frame clones, not every one. The table lists around 300,000 clones, nearly 90% of them singletons. Sequencing input: peripheral blood. All receptors derive from a woman between 40 and 50 years old with COVID-19, enrolled during active disease.

This sequence joins TRBV29-1 and TRBJ1-1; D remains ambiguous. CDR1 and CDR2 from the germline V gene are SQVTM and ANQGSEA. This CDR3 contains 14 residues. Trimming removed 5 bases from V and 3 bases from J, with 16 bases in between. The DNA of the CDR3 is TGCAGCGTTCACTACCTCACCCTTGACACTGAAGCTTTCTTT. It encodes CSVHYLTLDTEAFF.

The chain couples TRBV19 to TRBJ2-1; a weak D match, TRBD1 (8 bases). Trimming removed 6 bases from V and 8 bases from J, with 14 bases in between. CDR1 LNHDA and CDR2 SQIVND come from the germline V gene (reference sequence). This CDR3 comprises 13 residues. For the CDR3, the DNA is TGTGCCAGTAGGTTACAGGGGGGGGATGAGCAGTTCTTC. Amino acids: CASRLQGGDEQFF.

The chain joins TRBV4-3 to TRBJ2-1; TRBD2 matches 7 bases. CDR1 and CDR2 (germline): LGHNA, YSLEER. The CDR3 has 15 residues. V shed 4 bases and J 4 bases; nucleotides not matched to a gene: 7. CDR3 sequence: CASSREGREYNEQFF. As DNA, the CDR3 is TGCGCCAGCAGCCGGGAGGGGCGGGAATACAATGAGCAGTTCTTC.

V usage is TRBV11-3 and J usage is TRBJ2-1; 8 nucleotides align to TRBD2. This CDR3 is built from 15 residues. The germline V gene has CDR1 SGHNT and CDR2 YENEEA. Unmatched junction bases numbered 4, after V lost 1 base and J lost 5 bases. The CDR3 protein is CASSLGRGVHNEQFF. CDR3 coding DNA: TGTGCCAGCAGCTTAGGGCGGGGGGTTCACAATGAGCAGTTCTTC.

V gene TRBV28 combines with J gene TRBJ2-5; a weak D match, TRBD1 (7 bases). Germline CDR1 reads MDHEN; CDR2 reads SYDVKM. Deletions cut 3 bases from V and 8 bases from J, with 16 bases between. This CDR3 has 14 amino acids. The CDR3 DNA follows: TGTGCCAGCAGTTTTTTCCAGGGGGGAGCAACCCAGTACTTC. It specifies CASSFFQGGATQYF.

The V and J genes are TRBV7-6 and TRBJ1-3; the D gene is possibly TRBD1 (5 bases). This CDR3 spans 17 amino acids. In germline, CDR1 is SGHVS, CDR2 FNYEAQ. Trimming removed 2 bases from V and 1 base from J, with 15 bases in between. The CDR3 DNA sequence: TGTGCCAGCAGCTTAAGCAGGGCCAAAGTTTCTGGAAACACCATATATTTT. It codes for CASSLSRAKVSGNTIYF.

The chain joins TRBV5-4 to TRBJ2-6; D gene unclear. V lost 4 bases and J lost 1, with 3 bases in between. The length of the CDR3 is 13 residues. Germline CDR1 is SGHNT and CDR2 is YYREEE (reference sequence). The CDR3 nucleotides are TGTGCCAGCAGCCGGTCTGGGGCCAACGTCCTGACTTTC. Encoded protein: CASSRSGANVLTF. Complete variable domain (other parts from reference TRBV5-4 and TRBJ2-6): ETGVTQSPTHLIKTRGQQVTLRCSSQSGHNTVSWYQQALGQGPQFIFQYYREEENGRGNFPPRFSGLQFPNYSSELNVNALELDDSALYLCASSRSGANVLTFGAGSRLTVL.

The rearrangement uses TRBV13 and TRBJ1-5; no reliable D call. The CDR3 sequence is 15 residues long. Trimming cost V 2 bases and J 2 bases, with 10 bases left between them. Per germline, CDR1 PRHDT and CDR2 FYEKMQ (reference sequence). The CDR3: CASSLRGTGNQPQHF. CDR3 sequence (DNA): TGTGCCAGCAGCTTACGAGGAACCGGCAATCAGCCCCAGCATTTT.

This clone was seen once. The chain joins TRBV11-2 to TRBJ2-1, with a tentative D call TRBD2 (5 bases). CDR3 length equals 15 residues. From germline, CDR1 is SGHAT and CDR2 FQNNGV. V shed 5 bases and J shed 6 bases, with 17 bases lying between them. CDR3 in DNA: TGTGCCAGCAGCCCCGGTGGCGGGTCTGGCAATGAGCAGTTCTTC. It is translated as CASSPGGGSGNEQFF. Full variable domain (outside the CDR3, taken from reference TRBV11-2 and TRBJ2-1): EAGVAQSPRYKIIEKRQSVAFWCNPISGHATLYWYQQILGQGPKLLIQFQNNGVVDDSQLPKDRFSAERLKGVDSTLKIQPAKLEDSAVYLCASSPGGGSGNEQFFGPGTRLTVL.

The chain carries TRBV5-1 and TRBJ2-2; TRBD2 aligns across 9 bases. The germline CDR1 and CDR2 sequences are SGHRS and YFSETQ. V shed 0 bases and J 1 base; nucleotides not matched to a gene: 7. The CDR3 covers 18 residues. The DNA for the CDR3 is TGCGCCAGCAGCTTGGATTTTAGCGGGAGCCTGAACACCGGGGAGCTGTTTTTT. It is translated as CASSLDFSGSLNTGELFF.

This chain links TRBV10-3 with TRBJ2-2; 7 nucleotides agree with TRBD1. Looked up from germline, CDR1 is ENHRY and CDR2 is SYGVKD. CDR3 size: 16 residues. With V trimmed by 6 bases and J by 3 bases, 10 bases remained unmatched. CDR3: CAIRDDRARDTGELFF. In nucleotides, the CDR3 is TGTGCCATCAGGGATGACAGGGCGAGGGACACCGGGGAGCTGTTTTTT.

The chain combines TRBV29-1 with TRBJ2-5; D might be TRBD2 (5 bases). Trimming shortened V by 4 bases and J by 2 bases, and 20 bases separated the two germline ends. Germline-derived CDR1 and CDR2 are SQVTM and ANQGSEA. This CDR3 spans 16 amino acids. CDR3 amino acids: CSVVSLRRLSQETQYF. CDR3 DNA sequence: TGCAGCGTTGTCTCTCTCCGGAGACTATCACAAGAGACCCAGTACTTC.

With regard to this clone: An end of the junction does not agree with germline; a read error may underlie this. V gene TRBV28 combines with J gene TRBJ1-2; D remains ambiguous. The CDR3 runs to 12 residues. In germline, CDR1 is MDHEN, CDR2 SYDVKM. The DNA for the CDR3 is TGTGCCAGCACTTTAGCGTTCTATGGCTACACCTTC. Amino acids: CASTLAFYGYTF.

This clone was seen just once. This chain uses TRBV5-4 with TRBJ2-1, with a weak D call TRBD2 (6 bases). The CDR3 extends over 14 amino acids. From germline, CDR1 is SGHNT and CDR2 YYREEE (reference sequence). V lost 3 bases to trimming and J lost 4 bases, with 11 bases between them. CDR3: CASSSPGLYNEQFF. The CDR3 bases are TGTGCCAGCAGCTCACCGGGACTGTACAATGAGCAGTTCTTC.

V and J are TRBV18 and TRBJ1-5; possibly TRBD1 for D (6 bases). With 0 bases removed from V and 7 bases from J, the gap between germline ends came to 16 bases. CDR3 length equals 16 residues. Germline CDR1 and CDR2: KGHSH and LQKENI. This CDR3 is CASSPPAGGGGQPQHF. In nucleotides, the CDR3 is TGTGCCAGCTCACCACCCGCTGGGGGCGGGGGCCAGCCCCAGCATTTT.